This TCR beta chain was documented in a study of blood T cells in healthy people across ages. Trimming removed 0 bases from V and 3 bases from J; junction bases left unmatched: 13. Germline V gene lookup returns CDR1 SGHTA and CDR2 FQGNSA. The CDR3 contains 20 residues. In terms of origin and age, donors were healthy Caucasian individuals from Russia aged roughly 6 to 95. Findings and caveats of the study: While age rose, TCR beta diversity per million T cells dropped in a roughly linear way. It was held that the diversity estimates obtained from one million T cells were underestimates. Versus aged donors, long-lived donors had higher diversity and more naive CD4+ cells.

Together with a sample-barcoded 5' primer, a J-beta primer mix was included in a second PCR lasting roughly 6 to 12 cycles. A single record per CDR3 protein comes from TCRdb applying MiXCR to the 5' RACE reads. The repertoire holds fewer than 1,000,000 distinct CDR3 sequences, with around 45% as singletons. This clonotype occurred a few times. Its specificity is not known. This clonotype originated in a man between 60 and 75 years old in good health. The sequenced sample consisted of blood. The genes are TRBV7-2 and TRBJ2-1, with 11 nucleotides matching TRBD1. CDR3 bases: TGTGCCAGCAGCTTAGCCACCAGACCTACCGGGACAGGGGGCTACAATGAGCAGTTCTTC. This encodes CASSLATRPTGTGGYNEQFF.